The 21 T cell receptor beta chains in this list originate from one sample, sequenced in a study of blood T cell repertoires in COVID-19 (TCRdb year 2020). Library construction relied on the immunoSEQ multiplex PCR assay. Drawn from immuneACCESS, this table holds only the in-frame rearrangements with V and J called that TCRdb kept. Clones are partly lost; checked studies trace under half to an unresolved V gene and leave the rest unexplained. The sample data list some 400,000 clones, and approximately 87% of these were observed just once. The leading ten clones occupy 1% to 1.5% of the sample. The sample consisted of PBMCs or T cells enriched from blood (not recorded which). The receptors were sampled from a man younger than 40 who had recovered from COVID-19.

This chain joins TRBV6-5 and TRBJ1-2; tentatively, D is TRBD1 (6 bases). CDR3 size: 14 residues. The germline V gene encodes CDR1 MNHEY and CDR2 SVGAGI. Trimming took off 3 bases at V and 4 bases at J, with 12 bases between the two ends. The CDR3 protein is CASSYDDRSYGYTF. In DNA, the CDR3 is TGTGCCAGCAGTTATGATGACAGGTCCTATGGCTACACCTTC.

V is TRBV19 and J is TRBJ2-3, with TRBD1 matching 10 bases. The germline V gene has CDR1 LNHDA and CDR2 SQIVND (reference sequence). The J segment lost 0 bases and the V segment lost 6 bases, leaving 3 bases of the junction unmatched. CDR3 size: 15 residues. CDR3 sequence (DNA): TGTGCCAGTAGAGACAGGGGGCCGAGCACAGATACGCAGTATTTT. It yields the protein CASRDRGPSTDTQYF. Full variable domain (remainder filled in from reference TRBV19 and TRBJ2-3): DGGITQSPKYLFRKEGQNVTLSCEQNLNHDAMYWYRQDPGQGLRLIYYSQIVNDFQKGDIAEGYSVSREKKESFPLTVTSAQKNPTAFYLCASRDRGPSTDTQYFGPGTRLTVL.

The rearrangement joins TRBV4-3 to TRBJ1-2, with 8 bases fitting TRBD1. Germline V gene sequence: CDR1 LGHNA, CDR2 YSLEER. This CDR3 comprises 17 residues. Losses at the gene ends were 0 bases for V and 3 bases for J; bases not matched to a gene: 9. The DNA for the CDR3 is TGCGCCAGCAGCCAAGATCCCCACCGACAGGGGTACTATGGCTACACCTTC. Translated, it gives CASSQDPHRQGYYGYTF.

This clone was detected only a few times. Here the CDR3 reads CASSVLSTTPTEAFF. Written as DNA, the CDR3 is TGTGCCAGCAGCGTATTAAGCACCACCCCCACTGAAGCTTTCTTT. This chain connects TRBV9 to TRBJ1-1; D gene uncertain. Germline V gene data show CDR1 as SGDLS and CDR2 as YYNGEE. The CDR3 spans 15 residues. V lost 1 base to trimming and J lost 4 bases, with 14 bases between them.

CDR3 loop: CASSVGLAGGLNEQFF. Here the CDR3 DNA reads TGTGCCAGCAGTGTTGGACTAGCGGGGGGGCTGAATGAGCAGTTCTTC. The chain recombines TRBV6-1 with TRBJ2-1; TRBD2 agrees at 15 bases. The V gene end was trimmed by 4 bases and the J gene end by 7 bases; junction bases not matched to a gene: 5. Per germline, CDR1 MNHNS and CDR2 SASEGT. This CDR3 has 16 amino acids.

This clone was observed once. The chain is built from TRBV5-4 and TRBJ1-1; tentative D call: TRBD1 (5 bases). The CDR3 runs 15 residues. Per the germline V gene, CDR1 is SGHNT and CDR2 is YYREEE (reference sequence). Deletions cut 4 bases from V and 5 bases from J, with 18 bases between. CDR3: CASSGSTRVKTEAFF. In DNA form, the CDR3 reads TGTGCCAGCAGCGGCTCCACCAGGGTTAAAACTGAAGCTTTCTTT.

The CDR3 DNA follows: TGTGCCAGCAGCGTAGCTTGGAGTTCCGGGGAGCTGTTTTTT. This gives the protein CASSVAWSSGELFF. This rearrangement joins TRBV9 to TRBJ2-2, with D unresolved. CDR3 length: 14 amino acids. The germline V gene encodes CDR1 SGDLS and CDR2 YYNGEE. V gave up 0 bases and J gave up 6 bases, with 9 bases separating them.

The chain links TRBV5-1 to TRBJ1-1, with D maybe TRBD1 (6 bases). Deletions cut 0 bases from V and 5 bases from J, with 14 bases between. CDR1 is SGHRS and CDR2 is YFSETQ in the germline V gene. The CDR3 loop spans 15 amino acids. The CDR3 bases are TGCGCCAGCAGCTTGGATATGGGGGCTGCAACTGAAGCTTTCTTT. Its translation: CASSLDMGAATEAFF.

The chain joins TRBV11-2 to TRBJ1-4; D is unresolved. This CDR3 contains 14 residues. Trimming pared 1 base from V and 3 bases from J, leaving 6 bases between. CDR1 is SGHAT, CDR2 FQNNGV, per germline. CDR3 DNA sequence: TGTGCCAGCAGCTTAGGCGGAGCTAATGAAAAACTGTTTTTT. Protein product: CASSLGGANEKLFF.

The CDR3 coding sequence is TGTGCCAGCAGGGGGACAGTTCATCATAATTATGGCTACACCTTC. It is translated as CASRGTVHHNYGYTF. This chain links TRBV6-5 with TRBJ1-2; 7 positions agree with TRBD1. CDR1 and CDR2 from the germline V gene are MNHEY and SVGAGI. This CDR3 is built from 15 residues. The V gene end was trimmed by 6 bases and the J gene end by 5 bases; junction bases not matched to a gene: 12.

The rearrangement links TRBV6-2 or TRBV6-3 to TRBJ1-5; TRBD1 might be the D (6 bases). The CDR3 totals 14 residues. Germline CDR1 is MNHEY and CDR2 is SVGEGT. V lost 7 bases to trimming and J lost 8 bases, with 18 bases between them. CDR3: CASIPGGANEPQHF. Written as DNA, the CDR3 is TGTGCCAGCATCCCGGGGGGGGCAAATGAGCCCCAGCATTTT.

This sequence joins TRBV6-5 and TRBJ1-2; TRBD1 is a possible D gene (6 bases). Between the trimmed V and J ends, which lost 6 bases and 8 bases, there was a span of 13 bases. The CDR3 contains 12 residues. The germline CDR1 and CDR2 sequences are MNHEY and SVGAGI. The chain's CDR3 is CASRLEGEGYTF. Written as DNA, the CDR3 is TGTGCCAGCAGGCTCGAGGGGGAGGGCTACACCTTC.

The CDR3 DNA is TGTGCCATCAGTGACGCTGGCAGGAGGGCGAACACTGAAGCTTTCTTT. This translates into CAISDAGRRANTEAFF. The J gene is TRBJ1-1, the V gene TRBV10-3, with unresolved D. CDR1 and CDR2 (germline): ENHRY, SYGVKD. Between the trimmed V and J ends, which lost 3 bases and 1 base, there was a span of 15 bases. This CDR3 region has 16 residues.

This clone showed up just once. The genes are TRBV5-1 and TRBJ2-3, with D possibly TRBD1 on 5 matching bases. The CDR3 is made up of 14 amino acids. Trimming cost V 7 bases and J 6 bases, with 18 bases left between them. The germline CDR1 and CDR2 sequences are SGHRS and YFSETQ. CDR3 sequence reads: CASAVGAVGDTQYF. The DNA of the CDR3 is TGCGCCAGCGCCGTAGGGGCGGTGGGGGATACGCAGTATTTT.

V is TRBV6-5 and J is TRBJ1-1; perhaps TRBD1 as D (6 bases). CDR3 length: 13 amino acids. V gave up 6 bases and J gave up 12 bases, with 20 bases separating them. In germline, CDR1 is MNHEY, CDR2 SVGAGI. As DNA, the CDR3 is TGTGCCAGCAGCCCGACAGGTCACGTTGGGACTTTCTTT. It yields the protein CASSPTGHVGTFF.

The rearrangement joins TRBV5-6 to TRBJ2-7; TRBD1 aligns across 7 bases. CDR1 and CDR2 from the germline V gene are SGHDT and YYEEEE. The CDR3 sequence is 15 residues long. Losses at the gene ends were 3 bases for V and 0 bases for J; bases not matched to a gene: 6. The CDR3 reads CASSSGQMTSYEQYF. For the CDR3, the DNA is TGTGCCAGCAGCTCGGGACAGATGACCTCCTACGAGCAGTACTTC.

The rearrangement links TRBV18 to TRBJ2-1, with 7 bases aligning to TRBD2. CDR1 and CDR2 from the germline V gene are KGHSH and LQKENI. The CDR3 is 16 amino acids. Trimming took 0 bases from V and 5 from J; bases not matched to a gene: 7. The DNA for the CDR3 is TGTGCCAGCTCACCACCGACTAGCTCTATAAACAATGAGCAGTTCTTC. Protein sequence: CASSPPTSSINNEQFF.

The genes are TRBV12-3 or TRBV12-4 and TRBJ2-5; 7 nucleotides align to TRBD1. V was pared by 6 bases and J by 5 bases, with 6 bases of the junction left unmatched. This CDR3 is 13 amino acids long. The DNA for the CDR3 is TGTGCCAGCAGGCCAACAGGGGTGGAGACCCAGTACTTC. Amino acid sequence: CASRPTGVETQYF.

This clone was seen only once. V is TRBV10-2 and J is TRBJ1-1; D uncertain. V was shortened by 8 bases and J by 4 bases, with 11 bases between the two germline ends. CDR3 length equals 12 residues. Germline assignment: CDR1 WSHSY and CDR2 SAAADI. The CDR3 here is CASLAGGTEAFF. CDR3 bases: TGCGCCAGCTTAGCGGGTGGCACTGAAGCTTTCTTT.

This chain links TRBV4-1 with TRBJ1-2; D remains unclear. Trimming left V 1 base short and J 5 bases short, with 14 bases between. This CDR3 is built from 15 residues. Germline V CDR1 and CDR2: MGHRA, YSYEKL. The CDR3 bases are TGCGCCAGCAGCCAAGGAGACCGGGCGGGGTATGGCTACACCTTC. Its translation: CASSQGDRAGYGYTF.

V and J are TRBV6-5 and TRBJ1-2; TRBD1 matches at 7 bases. CDR1 is MNHEY and CDR2 is SVGAGI in the germline V gene. This CDR3 is built from 15 residues. V dropped 5 bases and J dropped 5; count of bases not matched to a gene: 11. The CDR3 spells CASSRQGPQHYGYTF. As DNA, the CDR3 is TGTGCCAGCAGTCGACAGGGACCACAACATTATGGCTACACCTTC.